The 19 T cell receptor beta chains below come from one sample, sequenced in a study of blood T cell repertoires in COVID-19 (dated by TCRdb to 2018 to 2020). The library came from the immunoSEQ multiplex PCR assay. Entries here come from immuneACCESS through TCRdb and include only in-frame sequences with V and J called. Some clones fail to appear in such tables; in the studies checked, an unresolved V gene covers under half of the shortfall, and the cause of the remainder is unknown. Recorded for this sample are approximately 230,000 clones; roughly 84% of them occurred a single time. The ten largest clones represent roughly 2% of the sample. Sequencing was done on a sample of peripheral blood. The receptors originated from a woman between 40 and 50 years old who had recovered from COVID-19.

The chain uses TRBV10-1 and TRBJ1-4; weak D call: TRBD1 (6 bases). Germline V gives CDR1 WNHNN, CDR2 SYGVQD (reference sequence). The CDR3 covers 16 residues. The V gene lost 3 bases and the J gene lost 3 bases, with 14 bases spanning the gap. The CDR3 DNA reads TGCGCCAGCAGTGACGGCGGGGGCGAGGCTAATGAAAAACTGTTTTTT. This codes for CASSDGGGEANEKLFF.

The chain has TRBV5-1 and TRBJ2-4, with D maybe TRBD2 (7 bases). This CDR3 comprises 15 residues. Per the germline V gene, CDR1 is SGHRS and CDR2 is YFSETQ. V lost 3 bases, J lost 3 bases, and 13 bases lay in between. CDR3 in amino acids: CASSSSGEGKNIQYF. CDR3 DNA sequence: TGCGCCAGCAGCTCCTCAGGGGAGGGCAAAAACATTCAGTACTTC. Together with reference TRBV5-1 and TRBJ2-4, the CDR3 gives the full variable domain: KAGVTQTPRYLIKTRGQQVTLSCSPISGHRSVSWYQQTPGQGLQFLFEYFSETQRNKGNFPGRFSGRQFSNSRSEMNVSTLELGDSALYLCASSSSGEGKNIQYFGAGTRLSVL.

The CDR3 region is CASSTKAGGSTDTQYF. The CDR3 region has the DNA TGTGCCAGCAGCACCAAAGCGGGCGGGAGCACAGATACGCAGTATTTT. The gene calls are TRBV7-3 and TRBJ2-3; the D gene is possibly TRBD2 (6 bases). The CDR3 totals 16 residues. From germline, CDR1 is SGHTA and CDR2 FQGTGA. The germline V and J ends were trimmed by 5 bases and 0 bases, with 15 bases remaining between them.

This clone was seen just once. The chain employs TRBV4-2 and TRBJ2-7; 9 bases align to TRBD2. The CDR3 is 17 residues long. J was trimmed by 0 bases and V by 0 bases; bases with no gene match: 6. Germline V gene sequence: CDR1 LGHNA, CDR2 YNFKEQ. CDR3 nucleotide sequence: TGTGCCAGCAGCCAAGATTACCGACTAGCGGTCTCCTACGAGCAGTACTTC. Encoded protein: CASSQDYRLAVSYEQYF.

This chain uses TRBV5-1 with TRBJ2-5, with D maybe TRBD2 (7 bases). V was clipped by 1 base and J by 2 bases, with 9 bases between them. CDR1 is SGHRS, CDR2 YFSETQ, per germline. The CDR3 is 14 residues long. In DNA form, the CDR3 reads TGCGCCAGCAGCTTGAGGGGGGGGCAAGAGACCCAGTACTTC. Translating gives CASSLRGGQETQYF.

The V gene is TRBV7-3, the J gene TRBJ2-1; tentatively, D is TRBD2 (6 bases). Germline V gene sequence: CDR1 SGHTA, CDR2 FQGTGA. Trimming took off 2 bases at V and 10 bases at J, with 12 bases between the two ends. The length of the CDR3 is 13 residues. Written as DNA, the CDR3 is TGTGCCAGCAGCTTAGGCAGGGCGGGAGAGCAGTTCTTC. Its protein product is CASSLGRAGEQFF.

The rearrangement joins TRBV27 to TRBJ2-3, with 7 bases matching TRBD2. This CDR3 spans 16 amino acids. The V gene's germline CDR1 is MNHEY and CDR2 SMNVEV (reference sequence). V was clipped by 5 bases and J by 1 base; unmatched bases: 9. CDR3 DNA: TGTGCCAGCAGTCCATGGGGGGGAAGTGGCACAGATACGCAGTATTTT. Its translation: CASSPWGGSGTDTQYF.

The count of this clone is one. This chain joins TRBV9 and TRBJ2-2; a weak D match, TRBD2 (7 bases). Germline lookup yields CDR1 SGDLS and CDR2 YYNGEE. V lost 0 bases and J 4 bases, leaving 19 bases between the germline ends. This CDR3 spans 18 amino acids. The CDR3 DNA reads TGTGCCAGCAGCGTAGAAGGCGGGGGCCCTGCGGGCACCGGGGAGCTGTTTTTT. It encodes CASSVEGGGPAGTGELFF.

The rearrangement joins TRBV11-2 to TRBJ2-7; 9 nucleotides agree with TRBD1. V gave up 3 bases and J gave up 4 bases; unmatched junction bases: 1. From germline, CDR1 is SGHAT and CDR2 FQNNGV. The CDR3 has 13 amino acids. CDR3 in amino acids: CASSFDRGYEQYF. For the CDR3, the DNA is TGTGCCAGCAGCTTCGACAGGGGGTACGAGCAGTACTTC.

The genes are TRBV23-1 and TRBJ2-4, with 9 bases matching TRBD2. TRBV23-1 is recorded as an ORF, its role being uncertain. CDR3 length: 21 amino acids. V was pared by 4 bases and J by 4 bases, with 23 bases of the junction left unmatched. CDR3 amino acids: CASSLAQTWGGPLAGKNIQYF. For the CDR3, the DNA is TGCGCCAGCAGTCTGGCACAAACTTGGGGGGGACCGCTAGCGGGGAAAAACATTCAGTACTTC.

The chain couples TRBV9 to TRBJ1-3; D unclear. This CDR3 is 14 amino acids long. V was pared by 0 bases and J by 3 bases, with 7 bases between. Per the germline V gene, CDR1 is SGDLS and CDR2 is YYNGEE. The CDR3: CASSVGPFGNTIYF. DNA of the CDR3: TGTGCCAGCAGCGTAGGTCCATTTGGAAACACCATATATTTT.

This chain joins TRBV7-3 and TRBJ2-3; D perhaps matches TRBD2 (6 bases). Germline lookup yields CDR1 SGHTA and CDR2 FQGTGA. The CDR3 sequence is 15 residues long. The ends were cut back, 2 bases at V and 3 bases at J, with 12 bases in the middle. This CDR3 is CASSLGRGWTDTQYF. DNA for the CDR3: TGTGCCAGCAGCTTAGGGCGGGGCTGGACAGATACGCAGTATTTT.

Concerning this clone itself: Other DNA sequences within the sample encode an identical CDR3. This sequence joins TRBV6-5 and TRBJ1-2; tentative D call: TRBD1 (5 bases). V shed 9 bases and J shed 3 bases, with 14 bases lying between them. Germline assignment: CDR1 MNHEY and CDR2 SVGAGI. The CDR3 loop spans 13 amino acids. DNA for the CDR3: TGTGCCAGTAGCATTACAGGTTACTATGGCTACACCTTC. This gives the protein CASSITGYYGYTF.

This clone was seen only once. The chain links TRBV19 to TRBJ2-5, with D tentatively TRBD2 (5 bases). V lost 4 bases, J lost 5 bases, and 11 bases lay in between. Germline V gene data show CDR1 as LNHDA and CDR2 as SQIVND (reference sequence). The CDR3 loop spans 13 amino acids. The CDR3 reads CASSNSRGETQYF. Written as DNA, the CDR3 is TGTGCCAGTAGTAACTCCCGAGGGGAGACCCAGTACTTC.

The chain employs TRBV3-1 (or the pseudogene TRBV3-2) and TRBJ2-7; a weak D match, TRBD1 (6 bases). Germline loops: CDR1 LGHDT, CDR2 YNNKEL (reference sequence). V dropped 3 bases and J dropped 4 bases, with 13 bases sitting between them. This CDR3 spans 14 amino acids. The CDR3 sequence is CASSHTGITYEQYF. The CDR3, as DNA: TGTGCCAGCAGCCACACAGGGATTACGTACGAGCAGTACTTC.

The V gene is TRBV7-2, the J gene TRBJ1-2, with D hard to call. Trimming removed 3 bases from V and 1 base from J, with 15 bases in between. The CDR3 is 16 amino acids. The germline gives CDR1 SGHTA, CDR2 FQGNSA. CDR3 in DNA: TGTGCCAGCAGCTTCCTACGAGGCGCCAGTAACTATGGCTACACCTTC. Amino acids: CASSFLRGASNYGYTF.

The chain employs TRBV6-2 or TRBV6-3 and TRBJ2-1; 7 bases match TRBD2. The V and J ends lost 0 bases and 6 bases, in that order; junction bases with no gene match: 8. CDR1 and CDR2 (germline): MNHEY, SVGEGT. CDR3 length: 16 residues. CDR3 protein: CASSYSPGGGLNEQFF. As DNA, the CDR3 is TGTGCCAGCAGTTACTCGCCGGGGGGAGGGCTCAATGAGCAGTTCTTC.

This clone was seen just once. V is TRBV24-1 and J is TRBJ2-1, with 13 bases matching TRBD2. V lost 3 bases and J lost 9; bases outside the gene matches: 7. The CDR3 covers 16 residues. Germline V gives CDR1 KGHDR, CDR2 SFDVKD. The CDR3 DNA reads TGTGCCACCAGTGATCCCGGGACTAGCGGGACCCGTGAGCAGTTCTTC. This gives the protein CATSDPGTSGTREQFF.

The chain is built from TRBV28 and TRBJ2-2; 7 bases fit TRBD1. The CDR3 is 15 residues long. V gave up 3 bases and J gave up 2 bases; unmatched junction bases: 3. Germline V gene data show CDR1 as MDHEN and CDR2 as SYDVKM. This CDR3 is CASSLTGYNTGELFF. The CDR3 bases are TGTGCCAGCAGTTTGACAGGGTATAACACCGGGGAGCTGTTTTTT.